The 13 T cell receptor beta chains reported below all come from one sample, sequenced in a study of metastatic and nonmetastatic thyroid tumors. TCRdb recomputed clones from the PCR reads via MiXCR. The sample contains 22,000 or so clones, approximately 15% of which appear only once. Every patient underwent thyroid surgery untreated. Sequenced sample: tumor tissue. All receptors come from a female donor with papillary thyroid cancer or a benign thyroid nodule (not recorded which). Some clones in this sample may be carry-over from other donors' samples.

The sample holds many counts of this clone. V and J are TRBV2 and TRBJ2-1, with TRBD2 matching over 13 bases. Germline CDR1 is SNHLY and CDR2 is FYNNEI. The length of the CDR3 is 14 residues. V lost 8 bases and J lost 7; bases outside the gene matches: 5. CDR3 in amino acids: CASAGGLAGNEQFF. CDR3 bases: TGTGCCAGCGCGGGGGGACTAGCGGGAAATGAGCAGTTCTTC.

This clone appeared many times. J is TRBJ2-1 and V is TRBV7-9; 9 bases match TRBD1. CDR1 SEHNR and CDR2 FQNEAQ come from the germline V gene (reference sequence). Trimming at V came to 4 bases and at J to 13 bases, leaving 11 bases not matched to a gene. The CDR3 has 14 amino acids. The CDR3 spells CASSSSGQGFGQFF. In DNA, the CDR3 is TGTGCCAGCAGCTCCTCGGGACAGGGCTTTGGTCAGTTCTTC.

This clone was observed at least ten times. The J gene is TRBJ1-5, the V gene TRBV20-1; no firm D call. The V end lost 3 bases, the J end lost 0 bases, and 3 bases lay between the germline ends. Per germline, CDR1 DFQATT and CDR2 SNEGSKA (reference sequence). CDR3 length equals 12 residues. The CDR3 DNA is TGCAGTGCTAGTAATAGCAATCAGCCCCAGCATTTT. Encoded protein: CSASNSNQPQHF.

Many counts were recorded for this clone. V usage is TRBV10-3 and J usage is TRBJ2-1; TRBD2 matches at 7 bases. The length of the CDR3 is 17 residues. With 4 bases clipped from V and 0 bases from J, the junction kept 9 bases outside the gene matches. CDR1 is ENHRY and CDR2 is SYGVKD in the germline V gene. In DNA form, the CDR3 reads TGTGCCATCAGTGGAATTAATAGCGGGTACTCCTACAATGAGCAGTTCTTC. This gives the protein CAISGINSGYSYNEQFF.

This clone was seen a handful of times. A read error may produce the germline difference seen at one junction end. The chain uses TRBV6-1 and TRBJ1-1, with 9 bases fitting TRBD1. Germline loops: CDR1 MNHNS, CDR2 SASEGT. CDR3 size: 15 residues. As DNA, the CDR3 is TGTGCCAGCACCAGACGACAGGGGGAGGGCACTGAAGATTTGTTT. It yields the protein CASTRRQGEGTEDLF.

This clone has at least ten counts. V and J are TRBV14 and TRBJ2-7, with 11 bases that match TRBD2. The CDR3 spans 15 residues. Germline V lookup: CDR1 SGHDN, CDR2 FVKESK. V trimming: 4 bases; J trimming: 4 bases; junction bases outside the gene matches: 6. The CDR3 DNA reads as TGTGCCAGCAGCCGACTGACTAGCGGGACGTACGAGCAGTACTTC. This gives the protein CASSRLTSGTYEQYF.

This clone came up many times. The chain links TRBV2 to TRBJ1-2; perhaps TRBD1 as D (5 bases). V was trimmed by 3 bases and J by 7 bases, leaving 6 bases between them. This CDR3 has 11 amino acids. CDR1 is SNHLY and CDR2 is FYNNEI in the germline V gene. CDR3 nucleotides: TGTGCCAGCAGTGAGACAGTTGGCTACACCTTC. Translated: CASSETVGYTF.

This clone was detected only once. The chain combines TRBV11-2 with TRBJ1-2; D uncertain. Germline assignment: CDR1 SGHAT and CDR2 FQNNGV. V lost 5 bases and J 2 bases, leaving 12 bases between the germline ends. CDR3 size: 14 residues. The CDR3 sequence is CASSLGQSNYGYTF. CDR3 coding DNA: TGTGCCAGCAGCCTAGGCCAGAGCAACTATGGCTACACCTTC.

This clone was detected ten times or more. V is TRBV6-1 and J is TRBJ1-2; TRBD1 matches at 7 bases. The CDR3 covers 14 residues. V trimming: 2 bases; J trimming: 5 bases; junction bases outside the gene matches: 5. The germline V gene encodes CDR1 MNHNS and CDR2 SASEGT. The CDR3, as DNA: TGTGCCAGCAGTGAATGGACAGGCTTTTATGGCTACACCTTC. Translated, it gives CASSEWTGFYGYTF.

This clone showed up just once. The rearrangement joins TRBV7-2 to TRBJ2-7, with D possibly TRBD2 on 5 matching bases. V dropped 1 base and J dropped 6 bases, with 10 bases sitting between them. CDR3 length: 13 amino acids. Germline CDR1 and CDR2: SGHTA and FQGNSA. As DNA, the CDR3 is TGTGCCAGCAGCTTAGTTTCTGAGGGCGAGCAGTACTTC. Amino acid sequence: CASSLVSEGEQYF.

As to this clone: A much larger clone sits a single nucleotide away, making a read error possible. The chain has TRBV30 and TRBJ1-1; D unresolved. In germline, CDR1 is GTSNPN, CDR2 SVGIG (reference sequence). Trimming shortened V by 3 bases and J by 4 bases, and 15 bases separated the two germline ends. The CDR3 is made up of 14 amino acids. This CDR3 reads CAWSKATPSTEAFF. DNA for the CDR3: TGTGCCTGGAGCAAGGCCACACCAAGCACTGAAGCTTTCTTT.

Many counts were recorded for this clone. The chain links TRBV7-6 to TRBJ2-5; 8 positions match TRBD1. This CDR3 comprises 15 residues. Trimming cost V 5 bases and J 5 bases; bases outside gene matches: 10. The germline V gene encodes CDR1 SGHVS and CDR2 FNYEAQ. CDR3 protein: CASSPTGDRRETQYF. As DNA, the CDR3 is TGTGCCAGCAGCCCAACAGGGGACAGGAGGGAGACCCAGTACTTC.

This clone qualifies as medium-sized. The chain links TRBV20-1 to TRBJ2-1, with TRBD2 as a possible D gene (6 bases). CDR1 and CDR2 (germline): DFQATT, SNEGSKA (reference sequence). This CDR3 comprises 15 residues. The ends were cut back, 5 bases at V and 8 bases at J, with 22 bases in the middle. The CDR3 loop reads CSAPPGTQLRDEQFF. CDR3 DNA sequence: TGCAGTGCTCCCCCCGGGACTCAGCTTCGGGATGAGCAGTTCTTC.